The 24 T cell receptor beta chains given below trace back to one sample, sequenced in a study of OX40 agonist ivuxolimab in advanced cancers. Library preparation employed the immunoSEQ multiplex PCR assay. TCRdb retrieved this table from immuneACCESS and kept in-frame rearrangements only. Not all clones are present; in checked studies, unresolved V genes account for under half, and no reason is known for the remainder. This sample comprises tens of thousands of clones, roughly 85% of them detected only once. The ten largest clones add up to just over 0.6% of the sample. This material consisted of CD4+ or CD8+ T cells sorted from blood, taken in a trial of the OX40 agonist ivuxolimab. All receptors derive from an adult with an advanced solid tumor such as melanoma, head and neck, liver or kidney cancer.

This chain connects TRBV19 to TRBJ2-5; 10 bases match TRBD1. Unmatched junction bases numbered 8, after V lost 6 bases and J lost 4 bases. Germline values: CDR1 LNHDA, CDR2 SQIVND (reference sequence). The CDR3 consists of 15 residues. CDR3 sequence reads: CASREDRGQRETQYF. The DNA of the CDR3 is TGTGCCAGTAGGGAAGACAGGGGGCAACGAGAGACCCAGTACTTC.

This clone appeared a few times. This chain connects TRBV5-4 to TRBJ2-6; 10 bases agree with TRBD1. There are 16 residues in the CDR3. The germline gives CDR1 SGHNT, CDR2 YYREEE (reference sequence). V trimming: 3 bases; J trimming: 5 bases; junction bases outside the gene matches: 5. The CDR3 region has the DNA TGTGCCAGCAGCTGGGGGACAGGGGCTTGGGCCAACGTCCTGACTTTC. This sequence encodes CASSWGTGAWANVLTF.

The rearrangement joins TRBV6-5 to TRBJ1-2; D gene uncertain. Trimming removed 7 bases from V and 1 base from J, with 10 bases in between. CDR3 length: 13 amino acids. Germline CDR1 is MNHEY and CDR2 is SVGAGI. In DNA, the CDR3 is TGTGCCAGCACTGGGAGACTTAACTATGGCTACACCTTC. Translating gives CASTGRLNYGYTF.

Written as DNA, the CDR3 is TGCAGTGGTCAACACCAAGAGACCCAGTACTTC. It specifies CSGQHQETQYF. V is TRBV20-1 and J is TRBJ2-5; D is uncertain. V was shortened by 7 bases and J by 0 bases, with 6 bases between the two germline ends. Germline CDR1 is DFQATT and CDR2 is SNEGSKA (reference sequence). The CDR3 spans 11 residues.

Comments on this clone: The junction shows a germline mismatch at one end, possibly a read error. The V gene is TRBV5-6, the J gene TRBJ2-1, with D hard to call. The CDR3 runs to 11 residues. Germline CDR1 reads SGHDT; CDR2 reads YYEEEE. The CDR3 protein is CASSSFNEQFF. For the CDR3, the DNA is TGTGCCAGCAGCTCCTTCAATGAGCAGTTCTTC.

V and J are TRBV5-4 and TRBJ2-3; D gene uncertain. The CDR3 covers 15 residues. The V and J ends lost 6 bases and 4 bases respectively, with 18 bases between them. Per germline, CDR1 SGHNT and CDR2 YYREEE (reference sequence). The CDR3 region has the DNA TGTGCCAGCACCACGACCTTGTTTAGTTCAGATACGCAGTATTTT. Translated, it gives CASTTTLFSSDTQYF.

This clone was seen more than once but under ten times. The V gene is TRBV5-1, the J gene TRBJ2-5, with TRBD1 matching over 8 bases. Germline CDR1 is SGHRS and CDR2 is YFSETQ. The CDR3 totals 15 residues. The trim removed 4 bases at V and 5 bases at J, leaving 10 bases unmatched. CDR3 sequence reads: CASSHGQGWLETQYF. The CDR3, as DNA: TGCGCCAGCAGCCACGGACAGGGATGGTTGGAGACCCAGTACTTC. Based on the CDR3 plus reference TRBV5-1 and TRBJ2-5, the full variable domain is KAGVTQTPRYLIKTRGQQVTLSCSPISGHRSVSWYQQTPGQGLQFLFEYFSETQRNKGNFPGRFSGRQFSNSRSEMNVSTLELGDSALYLCASSHGQGWLETQYFGPGTRLLVL.

This sequence joins TRBV5-4 and TRBJ2-5; 9 nucleotides line up with TRBD2. The CDR3 runs 14 residues. Germline CDR1 is SGHNT and CDR2 is YYREEE (reference sequence). V dropped 7 bases and J dropped 7; count of bases not matched to a gene: 11. CDR3 bases: TGTGCCAGCGGGCCGAGGACAGCGGGGGGGACCCAGTACTTC. Amino acids: CASGPRTAGGTQYF.

The rearrangement links TRBV27 to TRBJ1-2; D is unclear. The CDR3 runs to 14 residues. Germline-derived CDR1 and CDR2 are MNHEY and SMNVEV (reference sequence). V lost 2 bases to trimming and J lost 2 bases, with 9 bases between them. The CDR3 is CASSLRTGNYGYTF. CDR3 nucleotides: TGTGCCAGCAGTTTAAGGACGGGGAACTATGGCTACACCTTC.

About this clone itself: This CDR3 is also generated by other DNA sequences in the sample. The gene calls are TRBV10-3 and TRBJ1-1, with D uncertain. Per germline, CDR1 ENHRY and CDR2 SYGVKD. The V gene lost 3 bases and the J gene lost 0 bases, with 8 bases spanning the gap. The CDR3 is 14 amino acids. The CDR3 spells CAISERSLNTEAFF. The CDR3 DNA reads as TGTGCCATCAGTGAAAGGAGTTTGAACACTGAAGCTTTCTTT.

This clone showed up just once. The genes are TRBV7-8 and TRBJ1-2; a weak D match, TRBD1 (5 bases). Germline-derived CDR1 and CDR2 are SGHVS and FQNEAQ. The CDR3 is made up of 13 amino acids. Between the trimmed V and J ends, which lost 5 bases and 2 bases, there was a span of 9 bases. Here the CDR3 DNA reads TGTGCCAGCAGCCAGGGACGGAACTATGGCTACACCTTC. Translating it yields CASSQGRNYGYTF.

On this clone itself: At the DNA level, this CDR3 is encoded by other sequences in the same sample as well. This chain uses TRBV5-1 with TRBJ2-7, with 9 nucleotides matching TRBD1. The CDR3 runs 16 residues. Germline V gives CDR1 SGHRS, CDR2 YFSETQ. Trimming removed 6 bases from V and 1 base from J; junction bases left unmatched: 11. CDR3 bases: TGCGCCAGCACCGAACCGGGACAGGGTCGTTCCTACGAGCAGTACTTC. Encoded protein: CASTEPGQGRSYEQYF. The full variable domain, with the rest looked up from reference TRBV5-1 and TRBJ2-7, is KAGVTQTPRYLIKTRGQQVTLSCSPISGHRSVSWYQQTPGQGLQFLFEYFSETQRNKGNFPGRFSGRQFSNSRSEMNVSTLELGDSALYLCASTEPGQGRSYEQYFGPGTRLTVT.

Points on this clone: This sample also contains other DNA sequences that code for the same CDR3. J is TRBJ2-1 and V is TRBV18, with 7 nucleotides matching TRBD2. The V segment lost 2 bases and the J segment 2 bases; nucleotides outside the gene matches: 3. This CDR3 is 15 amino acids long. Per the germline V gene, CDR1 is KGHSH and CDR2 is LQKENI. The CDR3 sequence: CASSPSGRTYNEQFF. The CDR3 DNA sequence: TGTGCCAGCTCACCATCCGGGAGGACCTACAATGAGCAGTTCTTC.

This clone was detected once. This chain links TRBV5-1 with TRBJ1-5; D call uncertain. Trimming left V 3 bases short and J 11 bases short, with 6 bases between. Germline loops: CDR1 SGHRS, CDR2 YFSETQ. CDR3 length: 10 amino acids. CDR3 region: CASSSRAQHF. CDR3 DNA: TGCGCCAGCAGCTCCCGGGCCCAGCATTTT. The complete variable domain, with remaining parts taken from reference TRBV5-1 and TRBJ1-5, reads KAGVTQTPRYLIKTRGQQVTLSCSPISGHRSVSWYQQTPGQGLQFLFEYFSETQRNKGNFPGRFSGRQFSNSRSEMNVSTLELGDSALYLCASSSRAQHFGDGTRLSIL.

This clone has a handful of counts. The V gene is TRBV6-1, the J gene TRBJ2-7; 7 bases fit TRBD2. The CDR3 covers 14 residues. The V gene end was trimmed by 6 bases and the J gene end by 2 bases; junction bases not matched to a gene: 7. Germline-derived CDR1 and CDR2 are MNHNS and SASEGT. Here the CDR3 reads CASRGGVLAYEQYF. In DNA form, the CDR3 reads TGTGCCAGCAGGGGGGGGGTTCTGGCCTACGAGCAGTACTTC.

CDR3 sequence (DNA): TGTGCCAGTAGAGTTGCGGGAACGAACACCGGGGAGCTGTTTTTT. This gives the protein CASRVAGTNTGELFF. The chain employs TRBV19 and TRBJ2-2; tentatively, D is TRBD2 (6 bases). In germline, CDR1 is LNHDA, CDR2 SQIVND (reference sequence). Trimming removed 6 bases from V and 0 bases from J, with 11 bases in between. This CDR3 has 15 amino acids.

The chain employs TRBV5-1 and TRBJ2-1; 12 bases line up with TRBD1. This CDR3 has 15 residues. Trimming took 4 bases from V and 10 from J; bases not matched to a gene: 9. In germline, CDR1 is SGHRS, CDR2 YFSETQ. The CDR3, as DNA: TGCGCCAGCAGCGGTCCCGGGACAGGGGGCGGGGAGCAGTTCTTC. It encodes CASSGPGTGGGEQFF.

The chain combines TRBV4-1 with TRBJ2-2; tentatively, D is TRBD2 (6 bases). This CDR3 contains 17 residues. Germline lookup yields CDR1 MGHRA and CDR2 YSYEKL. V was clipped by 1 base and J by 5 bases, with 17 bases between them. The CDR3 protein is CASSQVGRGVGTGELFF. In DNA, the CDR3 is TGCGCCAGCAGCCAAGTGGGGCGGGGTGTAGGTACCGGGGAGCTGTTTTTT.

The V gene is TRBV2, the J gene TRBJ2-4; weak D call: TRBD1 (5 bases). The CDR3 extends over 14 amino acids. With 5 bases removed from V and 9 bases from J, the gap between germline ends came to 17 bases. CDR1 and CDR2 from the germline V gene are SNHLY and FYNNEI. Written as DNA, the CDR3 is TGTGCCAGCAGTTCCCGACAGTGGGATACCATTCAGTACTTC. Translation: CASSSRQWDTIQYF.

The V and J genes are TRBV19 and TRBJ1-2; D might be TRBD1 (6 bases). This CDR3 has 15 residues. Trimming pared 3 bases from V and 4 bases from J, leaving 15 bases between. The germline V gene has CDR1 LNHDA and CDR2 SQIVND (reference sequence). The CDR3 bases are TGTGCCAGTAGTATGGGACGAGGACAGTCCTATGGCTACACCTTC. This translates into CASSMGRGQSYGYTF.

V usage is TRBV6-1 and J usage is TRBJ2-1; TRBD2 matches at 9 bases. Unmatched junction bases numbered 8, after V lost 4 bases and J lost 4 bases. The CDR3 loop spans 16 amino acids. Germline assignment: CDR1 MNHNS and CDR2 SASEGT. CDR3 region: CASSVELAGRYNEQFF. DNA of the CDR3: TGTGCCAGCAGTGTTGAGCTAGCGGGGAGGTACAATGAGCAGTTCTTC.

J is TRBJ2-5 and V is TRBV2; the D is unclear. The V end was cut by 6 bases, the J end by 1 base, with 3 bases between. The CDR3 sequence is 11 residues long. Germline V gene lookup returns CDR1 SNHLY and CDR2 FYNNEI. In nucleotides, the CDR3 is TGTGCCAGCAGCCGCCAAGAGACCCAGTACTTC. This translates into CASSRQETQYF.

Regarding this clone: Germline and junction disagree at one end, which may indicate a read error. The chain links TRBV7-7 to TRBJ2-3; no definite D call. Germline loops: CDR1 SSHAT, CDR2 FNYEAQ (reference sequence). The CDR3 totals 16 residues. The CDR3 DNA is TGTGCTAGCACCCCCCTTTTGGCGTCTAGCACAGATACGCAGTATTTT. Its protein product is CASTPLLASSTDTQYF.

This clone was counted once. The genes are TRBV5-4 and TRBJ2-5; D unclear. Germline V gene lookup returns CDR1 SGHNT and CDR2 YYREEE (reference sequence). Trimming took 0 bases from V and 7 from J, leaving 10 bases between them. The CDR3 extends over 13 amino acids. The CDR3 reads CASSLVQETTQYF. In DNA form, the CDR3 reads TGTGCCAGCAGCTTGGTACAAGAGACGACCCAGTACTTC.